A selection of T cell receptor beta chains follows, all from one sample in a study of T cell responses to AZD1222 COVID-19 vaccine. TCRdb's copy holds only in-frame clones and misses some; the assay was immunoSEQ multiplex PCR. The table includes 150,000 or so clones, approximately 94% detected once. The specimen comprised peripheral blood, sampled 28 days after the second AZD1222 dose. The source is an adult who received the AZD1222 COVID-19 vaccine. The CDR3 runs from the conserved cysteine through the conserved F or W.

>TRBJ1-2|TRBV3-1/TRBV3-2
CASSQDMRGYTF
>TRBJ2-7|TRBV15
CATSSLPTRGYYEQYF
>TRBJ1-6|TRBV7-8
CASTASRVNSPLHF
>TRBJ2-5|TRBV15
CATSRVLASGRKETQYF
>TRBJ2-1|TRBV14
CASSLPSGRWGYEQFF
>TRBJ1-5|TRBV4-2
CASSQYPGSNQPQHF
>TRBJ2-2|TRBV2
CASSRLAGEVWTGELFF
>TRBJ1-5|TRBV18
CASSPVEAGPGNQPQHF
>TRBJ2-7|TRBV30
CAWSVGRAAYEQYF
>TRBJ2-7|TRBV6-5
CASSYSYAPSYEQYF
>TRBJ2-3|TRBV7-2
CASSPGTSGVTFTDTQYF
>TRBJ1-4|TRBV6-1
CASSEEGGRLRYEKLFF
>TRBJ2-1|TRBV18
CASSPPDRSNEQFF
>TRBJ1-5|TRBV4-3
CASSQDLQNQPQHF
>TRBJ1-2|TRBV29-1
CSVERQTNYGYTF
>TRBJ1-5|TRBV30
CAWSVGTGGSGQPQHF
>TRBJ2-5|TRBV14
CASSHSPAGSWETQYF
>TRBJ1-1|TRBV10-3
CAISSHGDAGNTEAFF
>TRBJ2-2|TRBV5-1
CASSLVTSGGGELFF
>TRBJ2-3|TRBV7-8
CASSLGLAGELLTQYF
>TRBJ2-5|TRBV7-3
CASSTRGGETQYF
>TRBJ1-2|TRBV3-1/TRBV3-2
CASSWGQRDGYTF
>TRBJ1-5|TRBV3-1/TRBV3-2
CASSQDRTNNQPQHF
>TRBJ2-7|TRBV4-1
CASSQDATIYEQYF
>TRBJ1-1|TRBV2
CASSEFVNTEAFF
>TRBJ2-2|TRBV4-3
CASSQLRQAGTGELFF
>TRBJ1-1|TRBV11-2
CASSFWDRGHTEAFF